These T cell receptor beta chains were read from a single sample in a study of T cells expressing NK-cell markers. One entry per CDR3 protein, without DNA, is what TCRdb gives after re-calling the 5' RACE reads. This sample lists roughly 390,000 distinct CDR3 sequences; its ten largest clones have roughly 5.4%. Source material: blood T cells: a sorted CD56 or NKG2C T cell subset, CD4+ or CD8+ T cells, or bulk PBMC T cells (not recorded which). Receptors originate from a man aged 18-75 years in good health. Each CDR3 is given with its conserved first and last residue. Each record gives: V gene, J gene, clone size, CDR3 protein. Some rows mark clone size as missing; the rest say once, few, many or name a class of expanded clone.

v_gene: TRBV18; j_gene: TRBJ2-1; abundance: .; CDR3aa: CASSFRGDAEQFF
v_gene: TRBV6-1; j_gene: TRBJ2-7; abundance: .; CDR3aa: CASYGRDRVYEQYF
v_gene: TRBV5-1; j_gene: TRBJ2-3; abundance: .; CDR3aa: CASSFGTGQGTDTQYF
v_gene: TRBV4-2; j_gene: TRBJ2-2; abundance: .; CDR3aa: CASSQGRASNTGELFF
v_gene: TRBV20-1; j_gene: TRBJ1-2; abundance: .; CDR3aa: CSAPVTGVYGYTF
v_gene: TRBV7-2; j_gene: TRBJ2-5; abundance: .; CDR3aa: CASSFSLAGHPGETQYF
v_gene: TRBV5-4; j_gene: TRBJ2-3; abundance: .; CDR3aa: CASSLRRGQDTQYF
v_gene: TRBV6-1; j_gene: TRBJ1-5; abundance: .; CDR3aa: CASSVTVYSNQPQHF
v_gene: TRBV29-1; j_gene: TRBJ2-1; abundance: .; CDR3aa: CSVDGQVLYNEQFF
v_gene: TRBV18; j_gene: TRBJ1-1; abundance: .; CDR3aa: CASSPSRQGALFTEAFF
v_gene: TRBV5-1; j_gene: TRBJ1-1; abundance: .; CDR3aa: CASSSQVLQATEAFF
v_gene: TRBV21-1; j_gene: TRBJ2-7; abundance: .; CDR3aa: CASSKTDRDYEQYF
v_gene: TRBV5-1; j_gene: TRBJ1-1; abundance: .; CDR3aa: CASSRIGTAEAFF
v_gene: TRBV5-6; j_gene: TRBJ2-3; abundance: .; CDR3aa: CASSQGLAGTDTQYF
v_gene: TRBV9; j_gene: TRBJ2-5; abundance: .; CDR3aa: CASSQGSGGLKTQYF
v_gene: TRBV7-9; j_gene: TRBJ1-2; abundance: .; CDR3aa: CASSLLAGDGYTF
v_gene: TRBV20-1; j_gene: TRBJ1-5; abundance: .; CDR3aa: CSARDRDRDLQPQHF
v_gene: TRBV5-1; j_gene: TRBJ1-5; abundance: .; CDR3aa: CASSLGGQVGQPQHF
v_gene: TRBV6-1; j_gene: TRBJ2-5; abundance: .; CDR3aa: CASSDRQGLQTQYF
v_gene: TRBV3-1; j_gene: TRBJ2-3; abundance: .; CDR3aa: CASSRVDRDTQYF
v_gene: TRBV5-1; j_gene: TRBJ1-5; abundance: .; CDR3aa: CASSFGGANQPQHF
v_gene: TRBV28; j_gene: TRBJ2-5; abundance: .; CDR3aa: CASSFGGGQQETQYF
v_gene: TRBV10-3; j_gene: TRBJ2-1; abundance: .; CDR3aa: CAMAQVANEQFF
v_gene: TRBV4-1; j_gene: TRBJ1-2; abundance: .; CDR3aa: CASSQGHVGYGYTF
v_gene: TRBV29-1; j_gene: TRBJ2-3; abundance: .; CDR3aa: CSVALGDTQYF
v_gene: TRBV10-3; j_gene: TRBJ2-1; abundance: .; CDR3aa: CAISESSSKSYNEQFF
v_gene: TRBV29-1; j_gene: TRBJ2-3; abundance: .; CDR3aa: CSVGRGSQRGFGDTQYF
v_gene: TRBV27; j_gene: TRBJ1-5; abundance: .; CDR3aa: CASSSLSQGSNQPQHF
v_gene: TRBV6-1; j_gene: TRBJ2-5; abundance: .; CDR3aa: CASIPLDSPQETQYF
v_gene: TRBV27; j_gene: TRBJ2-4; abundance: .; CDR3aa: CASKSRVAKNIQYF
v_gene: TRBV6-1; j_gene: TRBJ1-5; abundance: .; CDR3aa: CASGGRSNQPQHF
v_gene: TRBV20-1; j_gene: TRBJ2-3; abundance: .; CDR3aa: CSARTLAGAFADTQYF
v_gene: TRBV19; j_gene: TRBJ2-3; abundance: .; CDR3aa: CASTDATGSSTDTQYF
v_gene: TRBV6-1; j_gene: TRBJ2-7; abundance: .; CDR3aa: CASQPGGTTYEQYF
v_gene: TRBV18; j_gene: TRBJ2-1; abundance: .; CDR3aa: CASSTGEITYNEQFF
v_gene: TRBV28; j_gene: TRBJ2-4; abundance: .; CDR3aa: CASSLPGGGGNIQYF
v_gene: TRBV12-3/TRBV12-4; j_gene: TRBJ1-6; abundance: .; CDR3aa: CASRLGTQGGNSPLHF
v_gene: TRBV5-1; j_gene: TRBJ2-7; abundance: .; CDR3aa: CASSSTSGGVQEQYF
v_gene: TRBV20-1; j_gene: TRBJ2-2; abundance: .; CDR3aa: CSARVPLSAGGRTGELFF
v_gene: TRBV20-1; j_gene: TRBJ2-7; abundance: .; CDR3aa: CSARIRRNPYEQYF
v_gene: TRBV6-5; j_gene: TRBJ2-5; abundance: medium-sized; CDR3aa: CASTNPGGKTQYF
v_gene: TRBV6-1; j_gene: TRBJ2-1; abundance: .; CDR3aa: CASSSGLAEGGEQFF
v_gene: TRBV2; j_gene: TRBJ2-2; abundance: .; CDR3aa: CASSERRGWELFF
v_gene: TRBV10-3; j_gene: TRBJ1-2; abundance: .; CDR3aa: CAIRTGTNYGYTF
v_gene: TRBV30; j_gene: TRBJ1-6; abundance: .; CDR3aa: CAWSVARGSSPLHF
v_gene: TRBV14; j_gene: TRBJ2-5; abundance: .; CDR3aa: CASSQSSGVPYF
v_gene: TRBV7-2; j_gene: TRBJ2-5; abundance: .; CDR3aa: CASSVRWETQYF
v_gene: TRBV6-5; j_gene: TRBJ1-6; abundance: .; CDR3aa: CASSYEGQGISPLHF
v_gene: TRBV11-2; j_gene: TRBJ2-1; abundance: .; CDR3aa: CASSSTRGYNEQFF
v_gene: TRBV14; j_gene: TRBJ1-6; abundance: .; CDR3aa: CASSRGQGRWFPLHF
v_gene: TRBV1; j_gene: TRBJ2-7; abundance: .; CDR3aa: CIGGGGSYEQYF
v_gene: TRBV25-1; j_gene: TRBJ1-4; abundance: .; CDR3aa: CASSRGAGLNEKLFF
v_gene: TRBV7-2; j_gene: TRBJ2-4; abundance: .; CDR3aa: CASSSWSAKNIQYF
v_gene: TRBV19; j_gene: TRBJ1-5; abundance: .; CDR3aa: CASSIHTDRPNQPQHF
v_gene: TRBV7-7; j_gene: TRBJ2-5; abundance: .; CDR3aa: CASSLALGYQETQYF
v_gene: TRBV6-1; j_gene: TRBJ1-2; abundance: .; CDR3aa: CASRHGRGDYGYTF
v_gene: TRBV7-2; j_gene: TRBJ1-1; abundance: .; CDR3aa: CASSSGTAGSTEAFF
v_gene: TRBV12-3/TRBV12-4; j_gene: TRBJ1-5; abundance: .; CDR3aa: CASSLEQGIQPQHF